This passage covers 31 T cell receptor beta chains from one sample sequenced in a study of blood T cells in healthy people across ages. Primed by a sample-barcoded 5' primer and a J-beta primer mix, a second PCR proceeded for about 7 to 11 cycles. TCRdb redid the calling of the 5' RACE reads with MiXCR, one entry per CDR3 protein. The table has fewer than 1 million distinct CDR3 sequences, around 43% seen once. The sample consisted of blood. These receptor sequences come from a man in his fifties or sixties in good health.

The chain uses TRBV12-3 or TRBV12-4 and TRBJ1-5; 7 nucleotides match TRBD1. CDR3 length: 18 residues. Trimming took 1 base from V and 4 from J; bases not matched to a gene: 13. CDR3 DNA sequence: TGTGCCAGCAGTTTAGGTGATAGATTTGGGGACAGAAATCAGCCCCAGCATTTT. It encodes CASSLGDRFGDRNQPQHF.

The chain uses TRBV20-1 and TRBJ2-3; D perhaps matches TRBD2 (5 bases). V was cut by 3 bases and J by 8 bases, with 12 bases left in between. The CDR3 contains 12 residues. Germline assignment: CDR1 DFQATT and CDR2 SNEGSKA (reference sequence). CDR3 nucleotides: TGCAGTGCTAGGCTGAGGGCTAGTACGCAGTATTTT. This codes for CSARLRASTQYF.

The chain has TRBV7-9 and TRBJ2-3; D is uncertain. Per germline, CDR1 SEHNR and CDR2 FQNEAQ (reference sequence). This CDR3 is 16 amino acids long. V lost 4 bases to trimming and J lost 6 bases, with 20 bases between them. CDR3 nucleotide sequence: TGTGCCAGCAGCTCCCCGCTAGGGTCTCAGGCGGATACGCAGTATTTT. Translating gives CASSSPLGSQADTQYF.

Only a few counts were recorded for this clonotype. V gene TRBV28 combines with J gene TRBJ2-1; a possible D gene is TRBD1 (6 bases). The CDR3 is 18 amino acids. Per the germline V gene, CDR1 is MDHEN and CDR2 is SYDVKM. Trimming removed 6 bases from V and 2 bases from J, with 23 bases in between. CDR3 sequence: CASRPLPRRDNPYNEQFF. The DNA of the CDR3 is TGTGCCAGCAGACCTCTTCCGCGCCGGGACAATCCCTACAATGAGCAGTTCTTC.

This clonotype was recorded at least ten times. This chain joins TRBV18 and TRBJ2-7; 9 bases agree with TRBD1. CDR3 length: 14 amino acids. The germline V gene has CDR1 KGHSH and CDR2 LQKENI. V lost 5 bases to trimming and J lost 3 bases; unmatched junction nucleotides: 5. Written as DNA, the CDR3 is TGTGCCAGCTCAAGGGGACAGGGAGACTACGAGCAGTACTTC. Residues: CASSRGQGDYEQYF.

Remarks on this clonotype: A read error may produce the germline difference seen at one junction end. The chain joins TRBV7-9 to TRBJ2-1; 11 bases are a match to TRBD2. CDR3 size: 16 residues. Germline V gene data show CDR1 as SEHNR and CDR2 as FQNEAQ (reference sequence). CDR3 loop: CAGSRGTSGRYNEQFF. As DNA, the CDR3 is TGTGCCGGCAGCCGAGGGACTAGCGGCCGTTACAATGAGCAGTTCTTC.

CDR3 sequence: CASSYLAGGRTDTQYF. The CDR3 bases are TGTGCCAGCAGTTACCTAGCGGGGGGCCGCACAGATACGCAGTATTTT. The chain couples TRBV6-6 to TRBJ2-3, with 11 bases that match TRBD2. The CDR3 length is 16 residues. V trimming: 2 bases; J trimming: 1 base; junction bases outside the gene matches: 2. Germline V gene sequence: CDR1 MNHNY, CDR2 SVGAGI (reference sequence).

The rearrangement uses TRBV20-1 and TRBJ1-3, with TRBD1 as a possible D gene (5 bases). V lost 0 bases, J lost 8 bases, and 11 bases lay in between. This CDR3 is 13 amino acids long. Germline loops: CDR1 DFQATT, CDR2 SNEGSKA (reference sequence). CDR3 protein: CSAREDAGDTIYF. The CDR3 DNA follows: TGCAGTGCTAGAGAGGACGCGGGGGACACCATATATTTT.

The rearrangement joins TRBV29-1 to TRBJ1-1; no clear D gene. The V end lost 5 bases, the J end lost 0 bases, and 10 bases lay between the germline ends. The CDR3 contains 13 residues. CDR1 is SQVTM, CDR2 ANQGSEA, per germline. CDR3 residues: CSVHDTMNTEAFF. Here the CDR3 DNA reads TGCAGCGTTCATGACACCATGAACACTGAAGCTTTCTTT.

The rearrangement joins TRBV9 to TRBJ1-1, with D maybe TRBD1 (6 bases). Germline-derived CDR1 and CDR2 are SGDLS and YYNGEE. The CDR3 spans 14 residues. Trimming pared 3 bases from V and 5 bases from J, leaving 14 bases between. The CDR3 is CASSAREGGTEAFF. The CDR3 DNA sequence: TGTGCCAGCAGCGCGAGGGAGGGGGGAACTGAAGCTTTCTTT.

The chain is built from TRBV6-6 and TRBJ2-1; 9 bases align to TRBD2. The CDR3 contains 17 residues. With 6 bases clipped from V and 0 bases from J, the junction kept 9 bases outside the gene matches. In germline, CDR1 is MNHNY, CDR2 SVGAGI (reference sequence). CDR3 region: CASRRAGGPVSYNEQFF. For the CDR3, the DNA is TGTGCCAGCAGGCGCGCGGGGGGGCCGGTCTCCTACAATGAGCAGTTCTTC.

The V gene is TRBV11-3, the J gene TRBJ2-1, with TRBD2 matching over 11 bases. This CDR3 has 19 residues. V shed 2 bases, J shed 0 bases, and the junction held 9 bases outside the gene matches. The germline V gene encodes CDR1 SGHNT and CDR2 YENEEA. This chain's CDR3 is CASSLLAGGYQSSYNEQFF. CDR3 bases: TGTGCCAGCAGCTTACTAGCGGGGGGATATCAGAGCTCCTACAATGAGCAGTTCTTC.

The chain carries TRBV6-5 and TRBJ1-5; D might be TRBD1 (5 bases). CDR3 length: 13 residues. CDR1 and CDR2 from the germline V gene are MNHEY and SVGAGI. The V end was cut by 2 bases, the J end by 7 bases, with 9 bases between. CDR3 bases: TGTGCCAGCAGTTACGGACGACAGCAGCCCCAGCATTTT. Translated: CASSYGRQQPQHF.

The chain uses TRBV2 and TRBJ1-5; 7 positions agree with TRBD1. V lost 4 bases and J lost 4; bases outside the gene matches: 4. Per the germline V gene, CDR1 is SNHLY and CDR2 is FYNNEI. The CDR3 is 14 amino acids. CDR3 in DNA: TGTGCCAGCAGTGGGACAGGCAAAAATCAGCCCCAGCATTTT. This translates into CASSGTGKNQPQHF.

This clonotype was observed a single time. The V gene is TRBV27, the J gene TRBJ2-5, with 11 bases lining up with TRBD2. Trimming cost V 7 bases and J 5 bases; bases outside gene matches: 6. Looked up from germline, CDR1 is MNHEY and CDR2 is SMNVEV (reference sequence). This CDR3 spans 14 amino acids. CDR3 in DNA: TGTGCCAGCACTATGACTAGCGGGGCTGAGACCCAGTACTTC. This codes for CASTMTSGAETQYF.

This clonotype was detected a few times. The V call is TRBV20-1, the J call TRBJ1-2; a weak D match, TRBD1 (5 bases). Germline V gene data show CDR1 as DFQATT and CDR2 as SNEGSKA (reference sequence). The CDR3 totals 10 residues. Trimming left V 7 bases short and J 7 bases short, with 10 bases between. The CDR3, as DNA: TGCAGTGGGACATACTGTGGCTACACCTTC. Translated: CSGTYCGYTF.

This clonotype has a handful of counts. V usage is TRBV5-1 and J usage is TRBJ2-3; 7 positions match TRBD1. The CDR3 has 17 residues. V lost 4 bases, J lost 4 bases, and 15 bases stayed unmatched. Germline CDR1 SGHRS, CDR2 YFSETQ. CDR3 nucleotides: TGCGCCAGCAGCCTCAGCTCGACAGGGCCCACCCCAGATACGCAGTATTTT. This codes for CASSLSSTGPTPDTQYF.

CDR3 DNA: TGCGCCAGCAGCCAAGACTATGCTCCGGGACTAGCGGGGGGCTCCTCCTACAATGAGCAGTTCTTC. It encodes CASSQDYAPGLAGGSSYNEQFF. The chain joins TRBV4-3 to TRBJ2-1, with 15 bases identical to TRBD2. Germline loops: CDR1 LGHNA, CDR2 YSLEER. The CDR3 totals 22 residues. Trimming cost V 0 bases and J 0 bases; bases outside gene matches: 12.

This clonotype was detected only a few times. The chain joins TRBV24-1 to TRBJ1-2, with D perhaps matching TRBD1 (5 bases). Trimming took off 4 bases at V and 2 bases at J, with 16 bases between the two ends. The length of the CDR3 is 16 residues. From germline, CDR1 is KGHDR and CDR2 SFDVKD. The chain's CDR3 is CATSEYTPGRNYGYTF. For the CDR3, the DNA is TGTGCCACCAGTGAATACACGCCGGGACGGAACTATGGCTACACCTTC.

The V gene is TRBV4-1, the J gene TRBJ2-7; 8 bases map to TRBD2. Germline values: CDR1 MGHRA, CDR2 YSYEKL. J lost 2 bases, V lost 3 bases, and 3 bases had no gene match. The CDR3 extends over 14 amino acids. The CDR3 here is CASSQKLAAYEQYF. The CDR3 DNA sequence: TGCGCCAGCAGCCAGAAACTAGCGGCCTACGAGCAGTACTTC.

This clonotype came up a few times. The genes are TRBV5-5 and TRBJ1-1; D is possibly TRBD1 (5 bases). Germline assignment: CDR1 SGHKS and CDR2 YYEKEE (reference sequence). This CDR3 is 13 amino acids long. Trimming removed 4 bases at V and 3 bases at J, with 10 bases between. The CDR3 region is CASSRDGDTEAFF. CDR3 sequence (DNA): TGTGCCAGCAGCCGGGACGGTGACACTGAAGCTTTCTTT.

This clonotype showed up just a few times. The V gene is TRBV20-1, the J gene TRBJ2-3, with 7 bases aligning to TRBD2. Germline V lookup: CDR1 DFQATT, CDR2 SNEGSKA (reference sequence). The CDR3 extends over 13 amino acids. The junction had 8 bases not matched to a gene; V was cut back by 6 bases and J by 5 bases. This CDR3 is CSAPHRGGDTQYF. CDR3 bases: TGCAGTGCCCCTCACCGCGGGGGAGATACGCAGTATTTT.

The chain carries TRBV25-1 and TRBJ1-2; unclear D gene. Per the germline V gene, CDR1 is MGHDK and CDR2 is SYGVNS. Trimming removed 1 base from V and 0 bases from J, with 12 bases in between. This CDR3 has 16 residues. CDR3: CASSELSGVANYGYTF. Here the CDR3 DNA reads TGTGCCAGCAGTGAATTATCCGGTGTCGCTAACTATGGCTACACCTTC.

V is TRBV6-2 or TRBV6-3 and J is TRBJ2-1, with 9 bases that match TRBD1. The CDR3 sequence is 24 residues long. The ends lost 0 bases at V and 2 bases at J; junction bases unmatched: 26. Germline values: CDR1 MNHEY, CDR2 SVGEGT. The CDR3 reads CASSYSTRRRDRELEFSPYNEQFF. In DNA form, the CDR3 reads TGTGCCAGCAGTTACTCGACCAGAAGGAGGGACAGGGAGTTAGAGTTTTCCCCCTACAATGAGCAGTTCTTC.

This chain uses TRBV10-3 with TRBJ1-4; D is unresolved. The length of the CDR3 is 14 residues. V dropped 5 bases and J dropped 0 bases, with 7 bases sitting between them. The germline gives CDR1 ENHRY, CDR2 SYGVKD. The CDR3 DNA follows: TGTGCCATCAGTACCGGTGCAACTAATGAAAAACTGTTTTTT. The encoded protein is CAISTGATNEKLFF.

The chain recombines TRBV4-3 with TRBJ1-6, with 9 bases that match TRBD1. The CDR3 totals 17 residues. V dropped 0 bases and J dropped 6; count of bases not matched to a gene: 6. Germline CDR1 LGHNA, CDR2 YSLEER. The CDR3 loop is CASSQDNRGQGNSPLHF. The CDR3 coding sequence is TGCGCCAGCAGCCAAGACAACAGGGGGCAGGGTAATTCACCCCTCCACTTT.

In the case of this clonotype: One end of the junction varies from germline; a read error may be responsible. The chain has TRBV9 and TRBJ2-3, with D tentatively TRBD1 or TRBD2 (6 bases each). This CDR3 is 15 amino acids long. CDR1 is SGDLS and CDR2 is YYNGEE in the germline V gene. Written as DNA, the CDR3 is TGTGCCAGCAGCGTAGCTGTGGGGGGCACGGATACGCAGTATTTT. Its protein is CASSVAVGGTDTQYF.

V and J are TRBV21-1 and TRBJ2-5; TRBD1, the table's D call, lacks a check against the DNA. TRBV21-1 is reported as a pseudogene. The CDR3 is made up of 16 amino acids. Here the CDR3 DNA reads TGTGCCAGCAGCAATTCACGATCAGTGGGGGGAGCGACCCAGTACTTC. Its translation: CASSNSRSVGGATQYF.

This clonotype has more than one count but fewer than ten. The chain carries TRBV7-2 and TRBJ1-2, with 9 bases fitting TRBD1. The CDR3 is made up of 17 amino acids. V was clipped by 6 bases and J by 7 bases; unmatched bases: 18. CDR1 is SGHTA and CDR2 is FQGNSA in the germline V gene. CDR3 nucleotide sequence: TGTGCCAGCAGGGAGGGAATGGGGACAGGGTCTCATGGTGGCTACACCTTC. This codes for CASREGMGTGSHGGYTF.

The CDR3 protein is CASSSRGPSYNEQFF. The DNA for the CDR3 is TGTGCCAGCAGCTCCCGGGGGCCGTCCTACAATGAGCAGTTCTTC. The chain couples TRBV7-9 to TRBJ2-1; the D gene could be TRBD1 or TRBD2 (6 bases each). The CDR3 is 15 residues long. Looked up from germline, CDR1 is SEHNR and CDR2 is FQNEAQ (reference sequence). With 4 bases removed from V and 1 base from J, the gap between germline ends came to 11 bases.

CDR3: CAISEGGGASTDTQYF. CDR3 DNA: TGTGCCATCAGTGAAGGCGGGGGGGCCTCCACAGATACGCAGTATTTT. The chain combines TRBV10-3 with TRBJ2-3; 9 bases agree with TRBD2. The ends lost 3 bases at V and 2 bases at J; junction bases unmatched: 6. Germline V gene sequence: CDR1 ENHRY, CDR2 SYGVKD. CDR3 length: 16 amino acids.